The rows below give T cell receptor beta chains drawn from one sample of a study of T cell changes during pregnancy in multiple sclerosis. TCRdb keeps only in-frame clones here, not all; method: immunoSEQ multiplex PCR. The table includes some 120,000 clones, 95% to 98% detected once. The sequenced sample was peripheral blood, obtained after pregnancy. The receptor set was obtained from a female donor with multiple sclerosis, enrolled in a pregnancy study. CDR3s include the opening cysteine and the closing phenylalanine or tryptophan. D genes are given only for firm matches. Expanded clones are given a class, and other clones once, few, many or no size at all.

TRBV5-6,-,TRBJ2-7,-,TGTGCCAGCAACCTAGGAGTTACACGAGAGCAGTACTTC,CASNLGVTREQYF
TRBV6-1,-,TRBJ2-1,-,TGTGCCAGCAGAGCGTACAATGAGCAGTTCTTC,CASRAYNEQFF
TRBV29-1,-,TRBJ2-1,TRBD2,TGCAGCGCTCCCCTGCTAGCGGGACCTCCCGGCGGTGAGCAGTTCTTC,CSAPLLAGPPGGEQFF
TRBV6-6,-,TRBJ1-2,-,TGTGCCAGCAGTTTGAAGGCACTAACCTATGGCTACACCTTC,CASSLKALTYGYTF
TRBV19,-,TRBJ2-7,TRBD2,TGTGCCAGTAGTATGGCGGGAGGGCCTGCCGAGCAGTACTTC,CASSMAGGPAEQYF
TRBV4-1,few,TRBJ1-1,TRBD1,TGCGCCAGCAGCCATCCCGGGACAGACACTGAAGCTTTCTTT,CASSHPGTDTEAFF
TRBV5-4,-,TRBJ1-2,-,TGTGCCAGCAGCCCCCGGGGGACGGCCAATAACTATGGCTACACCTTC,CASSPRGTANNYGYTF
TRBV7-8,-,TRBJ1-1,TRBD1,TGTGCCAGCAGCTTAGCGTTCGGACAGGGGGGCACTGAAGCTTTCTTT,CASSLAFGQGGTEAFF
TRBV15,-,TRBJ2-7,-,TGTGCCACCAGCAGGCAGGGGGGAGACGAGCAGTACTTC,CATSRQGGDEQYF
TRBV7-8,-,TRBJ1-3,-,TGTGCCAGCAGCTTAGCTGCAGGGTCGGGCTCTGGAAACACCATATATTTT,CASSLAAGSGSGNTIYF
TRBV28,-,TRBJ2-3,TRBD2,TGTGCCAGCAGTTTCCCGGGCCAGCGGGAGATCTCAGATACGCAGTATTTT,CASSFPGQREISDTQYF
TRBV2,-,TRBJ2-1,-,TGTGCCAGCAGTGAAGAAGAATTGGGCCTCATCCATGAGCAGTTCTTC,CASSEEELGLIHEQFF
TRBV19,-,TRBJ2-7,TRBD2,TGTGCCAGTAGTATGAAAGCTAGCGGGAGAGGTTCCTACGAGCAGTACTTC,CASSMKASGRGSYEQYF
TRBV27,-,TRBJ2-2,-,TGTGCCAGCAGTTTATTATCAGGGGCGAACACCGGGGAGCTGTTTTTT,CASSLLSGANTGELFF
TRBV12-1,-,TRBJ1-5,-,TGTGCCACCCCCTCCAGACAGCTTGTGGATCGGCCCCAGCATTTT,CATPSRQLVDRPQHF
TRBV15,-,TRBJ1-1,-,TGTGCCACCGCGGACGGGATGAACACTGAAGCTTTCTTT,CATADGMNTEAFF
TRBV18,once,TRBJ2-1,-,TGTGCCAGCTCACCCACTCAGGGCAATGAGCAGTTCTTC,CASSPTQGNEQFF
TRBV27,-,TRBJ2-3,-,TGTGCCAGCAGTATCGGGACAAATCGTTTCACAGATACGCAGTATTTT,CASSIGTNRFTDTQYF
TRBV11-1,-,TRBJ2-5,-,TGTGCCAGCAGCTTCAGAGGAGGGGCCCTCGGTTGGGAGACCCAGTACTTC,CASSFRGGALGWETQYF
TRBV4-3,-,TRBJ1-5,TRBD1,TGCGCCAGCAGCCAAACGACAGGGGAGGGTCAGCCCCAGCATTTT,CASSQTTGEGQPQHF
TRBV6-5,once,TRBJ1-1,-,TGTGCCAGCAGTTCCATCACAGGGCCTGGGGACACTGAAGCTTTCTTT,CASSSITGPGDTEAFF
TRBV19,-,TRBJ1-2,TRBD1,TGTGCCAGTACCCCCGGGACAGTCTATGGCTACACCTTC,CASTPGTVYGYTF
TRBV9,-,TRBJ1-2,TRBD1,TGTGCCTCAGAAGGACAGGGGGCGCCTTATGGCTACACCTTC,CASEGQGAPYGYTF
TRBV5-4,-,TRBJ1-1,-,TGTGCCAGCAGCCAATTGGGGGGGAACACTGAAGCTTTCTTT,CASSQLGGNTEAFF
TRBV6-4,-,TRBJ2-3,-,TGTGCCAGCAGGGAGACTCTATCTAGCACAGATACGCAGTATTTT,CASRETLSSTDTQYF
TRBV4-3,-,TRBJ1-1,-,TGCGCCAGCAGCCCCCTTCTGGGGAGTGAAGCTTTCTTT,CASSPLLGSEAFF
TRBV2,once,TRBJ2-1,TRBD2,TGTGCCAGCCCAACGACTAGCGGGAGGTGGAATGAGCAGTTCTTC,CASPTTSGRWNEQFF
TRBV7-2,once,TRBJ2-3,-,TGTGCCAGCAGCTTAGGAGGCGCTAGCACAGATACGCAGTATTTT,CASSLGGASTDTQYF
TRBV4-3,-,TRBJ2-2,TRBD1,TGCGCCAGCAGCCAAGATTTAATACAGGGGGCGCACGGGGAGCTGTTTTTT,CASSQDLIQGAHGELFF
TRBV7-2,-,TRBJ1-2,-,TGTGCCAGCAGACAGGAACTCTATGGCTACACCTTC,CASRQELYGYTF
TRBV19,-,TRBJ2-5,-,TGTGCCAGTAGTATGGAGGGGCGAGAAGAGACCCAGTACTTC,CASSMEGREETQYF
TRBV5-4,-,TRBJ1-2,TRBD1,TGTGCCAGCATCCAAGGGGGACAGGACACAACGTCTTATGGCTACACCTTC,CASIQGGQDTTSYGYTF
TRBV5-4,-,TRBJ2-3,-,TGTGCCAGCAGCTTGGTTGCGTTAAGCACAGATACGCAGTATTTT,CASSLVALSTDTQYF
TRBV7-3,-,TRBJ1-2,TRBD1,TGTGCCAGCAGCCCCCGGACAGGGGGCAGCGGTGGCTACACCTTC,CASSPRTGGSGGYTF